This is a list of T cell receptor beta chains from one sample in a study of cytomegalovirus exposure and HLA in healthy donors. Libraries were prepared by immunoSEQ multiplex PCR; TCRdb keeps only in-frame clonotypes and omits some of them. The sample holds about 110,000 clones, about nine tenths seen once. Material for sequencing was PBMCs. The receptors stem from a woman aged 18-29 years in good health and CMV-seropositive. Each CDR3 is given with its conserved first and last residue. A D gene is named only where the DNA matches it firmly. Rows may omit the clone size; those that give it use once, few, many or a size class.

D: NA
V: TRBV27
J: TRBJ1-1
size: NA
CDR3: CASRSQRAGWNTEAFF
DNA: TGTGCCAGCAGATCCCAACGGGCAGGGTGGAACACTGAAGCTTTCTTT

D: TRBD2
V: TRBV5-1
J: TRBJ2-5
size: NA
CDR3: CASGTPIAGDEETQYF
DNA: TGCGCCAGCGGAACACCCATAGCGGGGGACGAAGAGACCCAGTACTTC

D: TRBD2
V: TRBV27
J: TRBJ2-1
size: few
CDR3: CASSLSATLAGINEQFF
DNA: TGTGCCAGCAGTTTATCTGCCACACTAGCGGGGATCAATGAGCAGTTCTTC

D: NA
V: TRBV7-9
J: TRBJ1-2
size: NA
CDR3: CASSFGGNYGYTF
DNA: TGTGCCAGCAGCTTTGGGGGCAACTATGGCTACACCTTC

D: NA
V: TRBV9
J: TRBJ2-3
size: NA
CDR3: CASSVATRSFTDTQYF
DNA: TGTGCCAGCAGCGTAGCTACGAGATCCTTCACAGATACGCAGTATTTT

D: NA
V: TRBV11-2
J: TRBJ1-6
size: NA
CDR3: CASSYSSSYNSPLHF
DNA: TGTGCCAGCAGCTATTCGAGCTCCTATAATTCACCCCTCCACTTT

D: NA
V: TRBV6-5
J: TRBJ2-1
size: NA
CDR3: CASTSQQGTSNEQFF
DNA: TGTGCCAGCACCTCCCAACAGGGTACAAGCAATGAGCAGTTCTTC

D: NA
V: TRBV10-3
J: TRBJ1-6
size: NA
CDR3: CAISASPRREGSYSPLHF
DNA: TGTGCCATCAGTGCAAGCCCTCGGAGAGAAGGAAGTTATTCACCCCTCCACTTT

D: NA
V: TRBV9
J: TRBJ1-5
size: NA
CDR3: CASSVGGPGNQPQHF
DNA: TGTGCCAGCAGCGTAGGGGGGCCTGGCAATCAGCCCCAGCATTTT

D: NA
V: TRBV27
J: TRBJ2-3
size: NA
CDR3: CASSSGDGYTQYF
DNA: TGTGCCAGCAGTTCAGGGGACGGATATACGCAGTATTTT

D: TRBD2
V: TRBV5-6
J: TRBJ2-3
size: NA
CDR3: CASSWRLAGSTDTQYF
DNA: TGTGCCAGCAGCTGGCGACTAGCGGGGAGCACAGATACGCAGTATTTT

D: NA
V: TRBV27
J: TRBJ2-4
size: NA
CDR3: CASSPESTKNIQYF
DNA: TGTGCCAGCAGTCCCGAATCTACCAAAAACATTCAGTACTTC

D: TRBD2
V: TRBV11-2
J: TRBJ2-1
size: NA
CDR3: CASSFGGAYNEQFF
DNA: TGTGCCAGCAGCTTCGGGGGGGCGTACAATGAGCAGTTCTTC

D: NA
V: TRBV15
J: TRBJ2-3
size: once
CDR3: CATSRERGPLRDTQYF
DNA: TGTGCCACCAGCAGAGAGCGGGGGCCCCTAAGGGATACGCAGTATTTT

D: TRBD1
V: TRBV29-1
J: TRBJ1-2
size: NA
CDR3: CSVLSQGKDGYTF
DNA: TGCAGCGTTTTGTCACAGGGGAAGGATGGCTACACCTTC

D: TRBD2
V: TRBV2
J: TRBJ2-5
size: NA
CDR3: CASTAGLAGPQETQYF
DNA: TGTGCCAGCACTGCGGGGCTAGCGGGGCCCCAAGAGACCCAGTACTTC

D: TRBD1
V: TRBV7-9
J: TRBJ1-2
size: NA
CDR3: CASSLFLAGGNYGYTF
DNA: TGTGCCAGCAGCTTATTCTTGGCAGGGGGAAACTATGGCTACACCTTC

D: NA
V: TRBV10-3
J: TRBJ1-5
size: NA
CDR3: CAISEIHRNQPQHF
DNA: TGTGCCATCAGTGAGATCCACAGAAATCAGCCCCAGCATTTT

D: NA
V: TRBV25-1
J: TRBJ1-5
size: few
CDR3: CASAGYGAKGQPQHF
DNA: TGTGCCAGCGCGGGGTACGGGGCGAAAGGACAGCCCCAGCATTTT

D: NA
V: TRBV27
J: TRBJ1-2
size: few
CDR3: CASSLSINYGYTF
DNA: TGTGCCAGCAGTTTATCCATCAACTATGGCTACACCTTC

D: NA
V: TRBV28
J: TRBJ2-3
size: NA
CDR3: CASSPAVITQYF
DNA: TGTGCCAGCAGCCCAGCGGTTATAACGCAGTATTTT

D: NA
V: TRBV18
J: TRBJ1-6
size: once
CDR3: CASSRLSGAYNSPLHF
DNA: TGTGCCAGCTCACGACTCTCAGGGGCGTATAATTCACCCCTCCACTTT

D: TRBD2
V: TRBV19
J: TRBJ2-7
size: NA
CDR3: CASSIGRGGYEQYF
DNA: TGTGCCAGTAGTATTGGGCGGGGGGGCTACGAGCAGTACTTC

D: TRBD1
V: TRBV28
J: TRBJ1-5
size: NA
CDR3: CASSFINRGYSNQPQHF
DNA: TGTGCCAGCAGTTTCATCAACAGGGGTTATAGCAATCAGCCCCAGCATTTT

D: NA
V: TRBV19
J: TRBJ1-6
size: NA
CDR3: CASSNVRFNSPLHF
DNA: TGTGCCAGTAGTAACGTCCGGTTTAATTCACCCCTCCACTTT